What follows are 11 T cell receptor beta chains derived from one specimen sequenced in a study of shared clonotypes between healthy human individuals. The protocol was immunoSEQ multiplex PCR, while the TCRdb copy is restricted to in-frame clones and leaves out a portion. Among fewer than 1.8 million clones listed, approximately 98.5% were seen once. Sequenced material: naive CD4+ T cells sorted from blood. The subset: CD45RA+ positively selected. Every receptor here comes from a man aged 30 to 39 in good health.

The chain is built from TRBV25-1 and TRBJ1-1; the match to TRBD1 covers 7 bases. This CDR3 contains 14 residues. Per germline, CDR1 MGHDK and CDR2 SYGVNS. The V segment lost 6 bases and the J segment 7 bases; nucleotides outside the gene matches: 11. The CDR3 protein is CASSLPGTAVEAFF. As DNA, the CDR3 is TGTGCCAGCAGCCTTCCCGGGACAGCAGTTGAAGCTTTCTTT.

The chain uses TRBV30 and TRBJ2-7; TRBD1 agrees at 8 bases. The CDR3 runs to 14 residues. V was pared by 2 bases and J by 5 bases, with 8 bases of the junction left unmatched. Germline CDR1 is GTSNPN and CDR2 is SVGIG (reference sequence). This chain's CDR3 is CAWSTIPDRDEQYF. The CDR3 DNA reads TGTGCCTGGAGTACGATCCCGGACAGGGACGAGCAGTACTTC. Variable domain in full (rest from reference TRBV30 and TRBJ2-7): SQTIHQWPATLVQPVGSPLSLECTVEGTSNPNLYWYRQAAGRGLQLLFYSVGIGQISSEVPQNLSASRPQDRQFILSSKKLLLSDSGFYLCAWSTIPDRDEQYFGPGTRLTVT.

The rearrangement joins TRBV7-2 to TRBJ2-7, with a possible D match to TRBD2 (6 bases). Germline V gene lookup returns CDR1 SGHTA and CDR2 FQGNSA. The germline V and J ends were trimmed by 5 bases and 5 bases, with 22 bases remaining between them. The CDR3 extends over 16 amino acids. Written as DNA, the CDR3 is TGTGCCAGCAGCCTAGGGACTTGGACTGGGCTTAACGAGCAGTACTTC. It translates to CASSLGTWTGLNEQYF.

V usage is TRBV29-1 and J usage is TRBJ2-7; D possibly corresponds to TRBD1 (5 bases). With 7 bases removed from V and 4 bases from J, the gap between germline ends came to 17 bases. The germline gives CDR1 SQVTM, CDR2 ANQGSEA. The CDR3 is made up of 13 amino acids. This chain's CDR3 is CSGTGQGTYEQYF. CDR3 coding DNA: TGCAGCGGGACCGGGCAGGGCACGTACGAGCAGTACTTC.

This chain connects TRBV7-2 to TRBJ2-3, with D possibly called TRBD1 or TRBD2 (6 bases each). The V gene lost 5 bases and the J gene lost 4 bases, with 22 bases spanning the gap. CDR1 is SGHTA, CDR2 FQGNSA, per germline. This CDR3 contains 17 residues. Written as DNA, the CDR3 is TGTGCCAGCAGCCCTAGACCCGTGGGTAGGGGGGCAGATACGCAGTATTTT. Its protein is CASSPRPVGRGADTQYF.

The J gene is TRBJ1-4, the V gene TRBV18, with D perhaps TRBD1 (5 bases). Germline V gene data show CDR1 as KGHSH and CDR2 as LQKENI. The germline V and J ends were trimmed by 5 bases and 7 bases, with 17 bases remaining between them. This CDR3 contains 15 residues. Written as DNA, the CDR3 is TGTGCCAGCTCAGACTACCAGGGCCGGACTGAAAAACTGTTTTTT. Protein product: CASSDYQGRTEKLFF.

The CDR3 DNA reads as TGCGCCAGCAGCTTGATGGCTAGCGGGAGAGGGACCGGGGAGCTGTTTTTT. It encodes CASSLMASGRGTGELFF. This chain connects TRBV5-1 to TRBJ2-2, with TRBD2 matching 10 bases. After removal of 1 base from V and 5 bases from J, the junction contained 8 bases not matched to a gene. The CDR3 extends over 17 amino acids. Germline CDR1 is SGHRS and CDR2 is YFSETQ.

The rearrangement links TRBV7-9 to TRBJ1-1; D is possibly TRBD1 (5 bases). Germline V gives CDR1 SEHNR, CDR2 FQNEAQ (reference sequence). Trimming cost V 3 bases and J 5 bases, with 16 bases left between them. The CDR3 runs 15 residues. CDR3 region: CASSFSSSTGTEAFF. The CDR3 DNA is TGTGCCAGCAGCTTCTCGTCGTCCACAGGAACTGAAGCTTTCTTT. Supplemented by reference TRBV7-9 and TRBJ1-1, the full variable domain reads DTGVSQNPRHKITKRGQNVTFRCDPISEHNRLYWYRQTLGQGPEFLTYFQNEAQLEKSRLLSDRFSAERPKGSFSTLEIQRTEQGDSAMYLCASSFSSSTGTEAFFGQGTRLTVV.

The chain combines TRBV29-1 with TRBJ2-1, with 13 bases aligning to TRBD2. CDR3 length: 15 amino acids. Germline CDR1 is SQVTM and CDR2 is ANQGSEA. The ends lost 6 bases at V and 5 bases at J; junction bases unmatched: 7. DNA for the CDR3: TGCAGCGTCGGACTAGCGGGAGTTCCTAACAATGAGCAGTTCTTC. Translating gives CSVGLAGVPNNEQFF.

The V and J genes are TRBV7-9 and TRBJ2-1; 15 nucleotides agree with TRBD2. V gave up 5 bases and J gave up 3 bases; unmatched junction bases: 11. Germline CDR1 reads SEHNR; CDR2 reads FQNEAQ (reference sequence). This CDR3 has 19 residues. The CDR3: CASSEGTSGRPAFYNEQFF. The CDR3 DNA is TGTGCCAGCAGCGAAGGGACTAGCGGGAGGCCCGCCTTCTACAATGAGCAGTTCTTC.

As regards this clone: This CDR3 is also generated by other DNA sequences in the sample. The rearrangement joins TRBV5-5 to TRBJ1-5, with D perhaps matching TRBD1 (5 bases). With 1 base removed from V and 5 bases from J, the gap between germline ends came to 7 bases. The CDR3 runs 13 residues. Germline CDR1 is SGHKS and CDR2 is YYEKEE (reference sequence). The CDR3 reads CASSLLGDQPQHF. CDR3 coding DNA: TGTGCCAGCAGCTTGCTGGGGGATCAGCCCCAGCATTTT.